The source of this TCR beta chain is a study of CXCR3-negative and CXCR3-positive naive CD8 T cells. Regarding this clonotype: Its antigen is still unknown.

Germline-derived CDR1 and CDR2 are MDHEN and SYDVKM. The length of the CDR3 is 15 residues. It was by 5' RACE with UMI labels that the TRB cDNA libraries were prepared. TCRdb re-called the 5' RACE reads and shows each CDR3 protein once, DNA omitted. The sample table sets out over 100,000 distinct CDR3 sequences. Study observations and caveats: CXCR3-positive naive cells had TRB CDR3s that were more hydrophobic than CXCR3-negative naive cells had.

Source material: naive CXCR3- CD8+ T cells from blood. Stated subset: CD45RO-CCR7+CD27+CD95- naive CD8+ T cells lacking CXCR3 (TNR3-). The source of this sequence is a human donor in good health. Some clones in this sample may be carry-over from other donors' samples. The chain joins TRBV28 to TRBJ2-7; the D call from TCRdb, TRBD1, cannot be confirmed without DNA. This CDR3 reads CASSLVDQGGYEQYF.